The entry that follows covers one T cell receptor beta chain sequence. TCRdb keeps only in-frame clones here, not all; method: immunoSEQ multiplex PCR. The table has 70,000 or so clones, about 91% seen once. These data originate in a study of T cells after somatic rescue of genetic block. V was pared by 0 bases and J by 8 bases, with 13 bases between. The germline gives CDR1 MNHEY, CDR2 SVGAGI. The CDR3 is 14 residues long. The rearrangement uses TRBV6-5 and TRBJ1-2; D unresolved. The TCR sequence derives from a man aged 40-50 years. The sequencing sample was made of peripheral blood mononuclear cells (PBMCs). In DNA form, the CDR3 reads TGTGCCAGCAGTTACTCGAGACCGGGAGGGGGCTACACCTTC. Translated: CASSYSRPGGGYTF.